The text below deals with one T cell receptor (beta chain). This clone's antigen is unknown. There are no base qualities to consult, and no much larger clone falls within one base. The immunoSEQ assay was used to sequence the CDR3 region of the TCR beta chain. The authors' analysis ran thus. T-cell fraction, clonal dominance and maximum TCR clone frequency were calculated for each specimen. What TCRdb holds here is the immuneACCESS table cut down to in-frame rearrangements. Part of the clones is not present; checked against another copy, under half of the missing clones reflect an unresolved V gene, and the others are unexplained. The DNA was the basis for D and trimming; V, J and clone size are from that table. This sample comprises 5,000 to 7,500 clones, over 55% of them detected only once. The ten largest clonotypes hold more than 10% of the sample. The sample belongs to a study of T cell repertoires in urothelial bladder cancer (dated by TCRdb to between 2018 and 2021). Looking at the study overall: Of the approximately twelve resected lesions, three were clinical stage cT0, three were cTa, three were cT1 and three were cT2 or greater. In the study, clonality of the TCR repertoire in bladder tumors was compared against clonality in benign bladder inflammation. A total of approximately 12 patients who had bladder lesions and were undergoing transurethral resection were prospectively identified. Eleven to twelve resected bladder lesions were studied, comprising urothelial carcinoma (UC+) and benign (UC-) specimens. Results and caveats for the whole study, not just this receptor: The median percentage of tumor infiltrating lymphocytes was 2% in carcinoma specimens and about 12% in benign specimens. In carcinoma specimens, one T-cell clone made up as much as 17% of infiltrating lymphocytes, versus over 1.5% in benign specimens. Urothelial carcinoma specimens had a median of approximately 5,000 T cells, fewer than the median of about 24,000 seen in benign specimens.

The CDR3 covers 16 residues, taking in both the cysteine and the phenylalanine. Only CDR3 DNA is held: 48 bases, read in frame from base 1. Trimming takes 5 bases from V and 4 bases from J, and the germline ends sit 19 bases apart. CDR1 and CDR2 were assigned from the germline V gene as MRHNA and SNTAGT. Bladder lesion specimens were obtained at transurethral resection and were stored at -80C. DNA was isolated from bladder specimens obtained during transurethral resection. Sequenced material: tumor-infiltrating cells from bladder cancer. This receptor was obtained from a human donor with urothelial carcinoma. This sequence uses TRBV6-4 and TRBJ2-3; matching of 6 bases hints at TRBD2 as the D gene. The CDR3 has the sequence CASSPTGYGGSDTQYF. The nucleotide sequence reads TGTGCCAGCAGTCCTACCGGATACGGGGGATCAGATACGCAGTATTTT.